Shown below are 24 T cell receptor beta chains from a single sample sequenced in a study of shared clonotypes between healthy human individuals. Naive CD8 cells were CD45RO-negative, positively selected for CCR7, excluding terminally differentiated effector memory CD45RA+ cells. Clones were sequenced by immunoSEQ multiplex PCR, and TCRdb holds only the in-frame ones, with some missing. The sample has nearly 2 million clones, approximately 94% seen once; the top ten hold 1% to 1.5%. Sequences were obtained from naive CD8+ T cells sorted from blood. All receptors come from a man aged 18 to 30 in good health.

In nucleotides, the CDR3 is TGTGCCTGGAGTGCCGGGTCCCGGTCCTACGAGCAGTACTTC. Translated: CAWSAGSRSYEQYF. V and J are TRBV30 and TRBJ2-7, with D unresolved. V was cut by 1 base and J by 1 base, with 11 bases left in between. The V gene's germline CDR1 is GTSNPN and CDR2 SVGIG (reference sequence). The CDR3 consists of 14 residues.

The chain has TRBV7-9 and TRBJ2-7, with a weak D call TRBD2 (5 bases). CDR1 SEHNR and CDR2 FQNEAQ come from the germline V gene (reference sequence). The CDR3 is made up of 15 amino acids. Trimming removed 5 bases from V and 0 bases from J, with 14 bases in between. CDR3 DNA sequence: TGTGCCAGCAGCCTCGTTGAAGGGAGCTCCTACGAGCAGTACTTC. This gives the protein CASSLVEGSSYEQYF.

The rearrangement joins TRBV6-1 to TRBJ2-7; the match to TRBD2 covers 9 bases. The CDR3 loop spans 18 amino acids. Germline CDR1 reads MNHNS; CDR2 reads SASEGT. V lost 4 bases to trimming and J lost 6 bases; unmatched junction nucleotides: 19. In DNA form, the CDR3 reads TGTGCCAGCAGTGTCAGGGCAGGGGTACGGGCTAGCGGGATCGAGCAGTACTTC. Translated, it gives CASSVRAGVRASGIEQYF.

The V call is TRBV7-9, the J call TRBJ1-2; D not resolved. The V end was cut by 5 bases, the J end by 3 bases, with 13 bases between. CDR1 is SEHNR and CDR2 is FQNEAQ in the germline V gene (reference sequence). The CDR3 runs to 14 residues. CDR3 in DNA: TGTGCCAGCAGCCCACCGGGAAGGTACTATGGCTACACCTTC. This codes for CASSPPGRYYGYTF.

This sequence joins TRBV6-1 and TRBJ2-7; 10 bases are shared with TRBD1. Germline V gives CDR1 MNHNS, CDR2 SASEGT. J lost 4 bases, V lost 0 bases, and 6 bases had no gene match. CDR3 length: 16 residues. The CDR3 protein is CASSEAPGQGFYEQYF. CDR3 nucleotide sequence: TGTGCCAGCAGTGAAGCGCCGGGACAGGGGTTTTACGAGCAGTACTTC.

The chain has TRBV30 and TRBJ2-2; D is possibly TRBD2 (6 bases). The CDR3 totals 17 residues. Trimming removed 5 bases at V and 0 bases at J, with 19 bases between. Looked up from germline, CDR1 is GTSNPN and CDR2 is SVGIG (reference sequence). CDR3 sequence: CAWLGWEERANTGELFF. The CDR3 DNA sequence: TGTGCCTGGCTAGGATGGGAGGAGAGGGCGAACACCGGGGAGCTGTTTTTT. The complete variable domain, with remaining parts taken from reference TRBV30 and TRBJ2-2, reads SQTIHQWPATLVQPVGSPLSLECTVEGTSNPNLYWYRQAAGRGLQLLFYSVGIGQISSEVPQNLSASRPQDRQFILSSKKLLLSDSGFYLCAWLGWEERANTGELFFGEGSRLTVL.

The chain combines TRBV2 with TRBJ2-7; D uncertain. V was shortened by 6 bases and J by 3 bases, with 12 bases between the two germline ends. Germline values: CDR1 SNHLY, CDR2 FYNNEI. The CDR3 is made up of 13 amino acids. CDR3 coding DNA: TGTGCCAGCAGACCGACTGCCCGCTACGAGCAGTACTTC. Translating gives CASRPTARYEQYF. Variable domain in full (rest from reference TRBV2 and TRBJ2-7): EPEVTQTPSHQVTQMGQEVILRCVPISNHLYFYWYRQILGQKVEFLVSFYNNEISEKSEIFDDQFSVERPDGSNFTLKIRSTKLEDSAMYFCASRPTARYEQYFGPGTRLTVT.

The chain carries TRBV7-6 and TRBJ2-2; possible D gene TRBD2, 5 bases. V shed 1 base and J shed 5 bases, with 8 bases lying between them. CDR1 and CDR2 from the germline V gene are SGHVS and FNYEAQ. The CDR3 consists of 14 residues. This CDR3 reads CASSLGPGTGELFF. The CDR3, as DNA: TGTGCCAGCAGCTTAGGTCCGGGGACCGGGGAGCTGTTTTTT.

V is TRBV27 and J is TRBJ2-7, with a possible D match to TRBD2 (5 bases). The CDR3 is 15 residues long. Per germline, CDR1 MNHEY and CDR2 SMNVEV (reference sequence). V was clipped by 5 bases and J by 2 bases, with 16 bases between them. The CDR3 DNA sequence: TGTGCCAGCAGTCCCCCAGAAGCGGCGCCCTACGAGCAGTACTTC. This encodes CASSPPEAAPYEQYF.

This CDR3 is CASSVGGESHYEQYF. In nucleotides, the CDR3 is TGTGCCAGCAGCGTAGGTGGGGAATCACACTACGAGCAGTACTTC. The chain links TRBV9 to TRBJ2-7, with D uncertain. The CDR3 sequence is 15 residues long. Germline V gene sequence: CDR1 SGDLS, CDR2 YYNGEE. The ends were cut back, 0 bases at V and 3 bases at J, with 13 bases in the middle.

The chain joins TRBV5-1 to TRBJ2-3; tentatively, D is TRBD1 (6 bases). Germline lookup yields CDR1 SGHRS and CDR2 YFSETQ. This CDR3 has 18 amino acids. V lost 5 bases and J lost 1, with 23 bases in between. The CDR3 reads CASRIGTTDLVRTDTQYF. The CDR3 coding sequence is TGCGCCAGCAGGATAGGGACAACAGACCTGGTACGCACAGATACGCAGTATTTT.

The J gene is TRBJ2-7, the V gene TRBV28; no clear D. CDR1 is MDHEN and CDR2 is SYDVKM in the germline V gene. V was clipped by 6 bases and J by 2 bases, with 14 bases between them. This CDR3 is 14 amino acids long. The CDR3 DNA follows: TGTGCCAGCAGCCGGAACGGCGAGGCCTACGAGCAGTACTTC. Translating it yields CASSRNGEAYEQYF.

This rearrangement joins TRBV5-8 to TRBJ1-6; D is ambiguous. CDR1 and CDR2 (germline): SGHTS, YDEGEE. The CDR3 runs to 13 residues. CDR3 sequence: CAEAGLVRSPLHF. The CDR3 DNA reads TGTGCAGAGGCGGGGTTGGTAAGATCACCCCTCCACTTT.

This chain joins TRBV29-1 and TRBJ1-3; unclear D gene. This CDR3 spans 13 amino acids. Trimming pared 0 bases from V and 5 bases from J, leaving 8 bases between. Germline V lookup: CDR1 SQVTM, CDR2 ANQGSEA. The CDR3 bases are TGCAGCGTTGAAGAACGGCAGAGAAACACCATATATTTT. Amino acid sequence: CSVEERQRNTIYF.

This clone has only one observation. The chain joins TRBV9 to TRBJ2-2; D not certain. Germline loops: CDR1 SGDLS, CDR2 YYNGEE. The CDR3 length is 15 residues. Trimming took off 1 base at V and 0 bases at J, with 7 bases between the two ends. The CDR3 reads CASSVSSANTGELFF. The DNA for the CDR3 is TGTGCCAGCAGCGTAAGTTCGGCGAACACCGGGGAGCTGTTTTTT.

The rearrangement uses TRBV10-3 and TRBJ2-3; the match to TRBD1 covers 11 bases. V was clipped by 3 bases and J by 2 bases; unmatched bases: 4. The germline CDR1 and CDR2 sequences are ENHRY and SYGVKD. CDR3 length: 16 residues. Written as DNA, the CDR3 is TGTGCCATCAGTGAAGGGACAGGGGGAACCACAGATACGCAGTATTTT. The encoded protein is CAISEGTGGTTDTQYF.

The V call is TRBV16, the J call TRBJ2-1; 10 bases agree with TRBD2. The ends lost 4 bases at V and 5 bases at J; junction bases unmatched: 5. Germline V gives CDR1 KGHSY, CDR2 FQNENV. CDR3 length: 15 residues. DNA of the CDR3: TGTGCCAGCAGCCCTTGGACTAGCGGAAACAATGAGCAGTTCTTC. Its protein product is CASSPWTSGNNEQFF.

The CDR3 loop is CASSLGGAGDLNEQFF. The CDR3 DNA is TGTGCCAGCAGCTTAGGTGGCGCGGGAGATCTCAATGAGCAGTTCTTC. This chain joins TRBV7-9 and TRBJ2-1; TRBD2 agrees at 7 bases. Germline CDR1 is SEHNR and CDR2 is FQNEAQ (reference sequence). The trim removed 1 base at V and 6 bases at J, leaving 9 bases unmatched. There are 16 residues in the CDR3.

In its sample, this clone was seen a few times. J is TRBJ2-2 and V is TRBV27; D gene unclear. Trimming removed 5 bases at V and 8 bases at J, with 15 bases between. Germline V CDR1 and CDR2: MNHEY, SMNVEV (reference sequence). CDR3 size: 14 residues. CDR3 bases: TGTGCCAGCAGTCCGCGGCGGAGCCTGGGGGAGCTGTTTTTT. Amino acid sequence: CASSPRRSLGELFF.

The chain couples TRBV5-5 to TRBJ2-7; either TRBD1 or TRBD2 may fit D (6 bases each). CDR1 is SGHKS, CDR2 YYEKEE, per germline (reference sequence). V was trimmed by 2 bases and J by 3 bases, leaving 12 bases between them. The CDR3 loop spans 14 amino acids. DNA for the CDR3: TGTGCCAGCAGCTTAGGGGGGCCTTTCTACGAGCAGTACTTC. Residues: CASSLGGPFYEQYF.

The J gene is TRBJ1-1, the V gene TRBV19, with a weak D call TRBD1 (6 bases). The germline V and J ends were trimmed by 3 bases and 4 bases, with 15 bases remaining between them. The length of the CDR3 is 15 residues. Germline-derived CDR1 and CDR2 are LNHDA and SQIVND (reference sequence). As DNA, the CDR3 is TGTGCCAGTAGTATCAGGGGACTGTGGAGCACTGAAGCTTTCTTT. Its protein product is CASSIRGLWSTEAFF.

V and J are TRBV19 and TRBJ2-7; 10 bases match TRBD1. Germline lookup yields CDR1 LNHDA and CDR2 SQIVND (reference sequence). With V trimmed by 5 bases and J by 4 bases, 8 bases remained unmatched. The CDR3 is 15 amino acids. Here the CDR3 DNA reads TGTGCCAGTAGTGATTGGGGACAGGGGAGATACGAGCAGTACTTC. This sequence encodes CASSDWGQGRYEQYF.

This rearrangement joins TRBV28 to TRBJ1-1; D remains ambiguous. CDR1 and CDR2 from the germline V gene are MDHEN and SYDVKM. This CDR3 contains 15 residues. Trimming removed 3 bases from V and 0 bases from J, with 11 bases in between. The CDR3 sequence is CASSFYADLNTEAFF. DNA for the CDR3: TGTGCCAGCAGTTTTTACGCAGATCTGAACACTGAAGCTTTCTTT.

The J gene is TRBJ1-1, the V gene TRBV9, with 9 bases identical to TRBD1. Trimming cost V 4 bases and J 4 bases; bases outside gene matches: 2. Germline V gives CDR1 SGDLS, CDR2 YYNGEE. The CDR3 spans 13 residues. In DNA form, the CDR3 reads TGTGCCAGCAGCTCGACAGGGGGCACTGAAGCTTTCTTT. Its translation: CASSSTGGTEAFF.